This T cell receptor beta chain appears in the sequencing data of a study of monozygotic twins with inflammatory bowel disease. From its re-call of the 5' RACE reads, TCRdb lists each CDR3 protein once, without DNA. The sample yields roughly 200,000 distinct CDR3 sequences, of which the top ten take up 1.5% to 2%. Germline V lookup: CDR1 SGHVS, CDR2 FNYEAQ. This CDR3 is built from 16 residues. V is TRBV7-6 and J is TRBJ1-4. The sequencing sample was made of blood. This TCR was recovered from a human donor with ulcerative colitis or Crohn's disease, or a healthy co-twin of an affected twin (not recorded which). This chain's CDR3 is CASSLGQGRRNEKLFF.